A single sample gave rise to the 15 T cell receptor beta chains below, sequenced in a study of brain metastases from non-small cell lung cancer. The table came from immunoSEQ multiplex PCR; TCRdb's copy has only in-frame clones and leaves some out. This table has 3,500 to 4,500 clones, around 85% appearing once. Material for sequencing was primary lung tumor tissue. The receptors here all came from a donor at least 40 years old with non-small cell lung cancer.

Concerning this clone itself: The same CDR3 arises from other DNA sequences in this sample as well. This rearrangement joins TRBV4-1 to TRBJ1-1, with D perhaps TRBD1 (5 bases). Trimming pared 3 bases from V and 1 base from J, leaving 12 bases between. The length of the CDR3 is 15 residues. Germline-derived CDR1 and CDR2 are MGHRA and YSYEKL. CDR3 DNA: TGCGCCAGCAGCCACCCCGGACATCGGAACACTGAAGCTTTCTTT. Translated: CASSHPGHRNTEAFF.

This sequence joins TRBV19 and TRBJ2-5; 7 bases line up with TRBD1. The J segment lost 4 bases and the V segment lost 3 bases, leaving 8 bases of the junction unmatched. Germline-derived CDR1 and CDR2 are LNHDA and SQIVND (reference sequence). The CDR3 is 15 residues long. The CDR3 here is CASSMRGQMSETQYF. As DNA, the CDR3 is TGTGCCAGTAGTATGAGGGGACAGATGTCAGAGACCCAGTACTTC.

The chain is built from TRBV7-3 and TRBJ1-1; 8 bases map to TRBD1. V was clipped by 4 bases and J by 1 base; unmatched bases: 14. The CDR3 spans 18 residues. Germline CDR1 SGHTA, CDR2 FQGTGA. CDR3 in amino acids: CASSSIRTGNLENTEAFF. Here the CDR3 DNA reads TGTGCCAGCAGCTCAATTCGGACAGGGAATTTAGAGAACACTGAAGCTTTCTTT.

In this sample, this clone turned up once. Other DNA sequences in this sample translate to the same CDR3. This chain joins TRBV18 and TRBJ1-1; D is perhaps TRBD1 (5 bases). Germline V gives CDR1 KGHSH, CDR2 LQKENI. Trimming removed 6 bases from V and 5 bases from J, with 19 bases in between. The CDR3 length is 15 residues. The CDR3 bases are TGTGCCAGCTCCCGCAACAGGTTTGATGAAACTGAAGCTTTCTTT. It yields the protein CASSRNRFDETEAFF.

The chain uses TRBV7-3 and TRBJ1-1; no clear D gene. The CDR3 has 14 residues. V dropped 0 bases and J dropped 1 base, with 6 bases sitting between them. Germline V gene lookup returns CDR1 SGHTA and CDR2 FQGTGA. CDR3 protein: CASSLTGGNTEAFF. The CDR3 DNA reads as TGTGCCAGCAGCTTAACTGGAGGGAACACTGAAGCTTTCTTT.

The chain links TRBV7-9 to TRBJ1-1; D is ambiguous. The germline V gene has CDR1 SEHNR and CDR2 FQNEAQ (reference sequence). The CDR3 sequence is 10 residues long. Trimming stripped 8 bases from V and 11 bases from J, with 12 bases between. The CDR3 nucleotides read TGTGCCAGCGGATTAGGGTCGGCTTTCTTT. It specifies CASGLGSAFF.

The rearrangement uses TRBV30 and TRBJ2-5; TRBD2 matches at 8 bases. Germline V lookup: CDR1 GTSNPN, CDR2 SVGIG (reference sequence). The CDR3 contains 15 residues. The ends lost 4 bases at V and 4 bases at J; junction bases unmatched: 11. The CDR3 nucleotides read TGTGCCTGGACGCTCCTCGGGGGGGGCCGAGAGACCCAGTACTTC. This translates into CAWTLLGGGRETQYF.

V and J are TRBV7-2 and TRBJ2-7; D call uncertain. This CDR3 is built from 12 residues. From germline, CDR1 is SGHTA and CDR2 FQGNSA. The ends were cut back, 5 bases at V and 4 bases at J, with 9 bases in the middle. The CDR3 DNA reads TGTGCCAGCAGCAAAATGGAATACGAGCAGTACTTC. The encoded protein is CASSKMEYEQYF.

This rearrangement joins TRBV19 to TRBJ2-2, with D tentatively TRBD1 or TRBD2 (7 bases each). The CDR3 covers 16 residues. CDR1 is LNHDA and CDR2 is SQIVND in the germline V gene (reference sequence). Between the trimmed V and J ends, which lost 10 bases and 2 bases, there was a span of 20 bases. In DNA form, the CDR3 reads TGTGCCACTATTCCCAGGGGGGGCTCAAACACCGGGGAGCTGTTTTTT. Encoded protein: CATIPRGGSNTGELFF. Based on the CDR3 plus reference TRBV19 and TRBJ2-2, the full variable domain is DGGITQSPKYLFRKEGQNVTLSCEQNLNHDAMYWYRQDPGQGLRLIYYSQIVNDFQKGDIAEGYSVSREKKESFPLTVTSAQKNPTAFYLCATIPRGGSNTGELFFGEGSRLTVL.

The gene calls are TRBV10-3 and TRBJ1-2; no firm D call. The germline V and J ends were trimmed by 4 bases and 0 bases, with 9 bases remaining between them. The CDR3 spans 14 residues. CDR1 is ENHRY, CDR2 SYGVKD, per germline. The CDR3, as DNA: TGTGCCATCAGTGTTCTTCCTACTAACTATGGCTACACCTTC. It yields the protein CAISVLPTNYGYTF.

This clone has just one count. V gene TRBV14 combines with J gene TRBJ1-2; D ambiguous. CDR1 SGHDN and CDR2 FVKESK come from the germline V gene. V was trimmed by 0 bases and J by 4 bases, leaving 12 bases between them. The CDR3 extends over 15 amino acids. CDR3 sequence (DNA): TGTGCCAGCAGCCAAGAAGGTCCCCCCGGCTATGGCTACACCTTC. This gives the protein CASSQEGPPGYGYTF.

The rearrangement uses TRBV3-1 (or the pseudogene TRBV3-2) and TRBJ2-7; D is ambiguous. Germline CDR1 reads LGHDT; CDR2 reads YNNKEL (reference sequence). The CDR3 totals 15 residues. Trimming left V 4 bases short and J 3 bases short, with 16 bases between. CDR3 sequence: CASSRLDEVGYEQYF. CDR3 DNA sequence: TGTGCCAGCAGCCGTCTTGATGAGGTCGGCTACGAGCAGTACTTC.

The chain is built from TRBV6-2 or TRBV6-3 and TRBJ1-2; D not certain. CDR1 and CDR2 from the germline V gene are MNHEY and SVGEGT. The CDR3 covers 13 residues. The V and J ends lost 1 base and 3 bases respectively, with 6 bases between them. CDR3 bases: TGTGCCAGCAGTTACTGCGGTCACTATGGCTACACCTTC. Its protein is CASSYCGHYGYTF.

This clone was picked up one time. V usage is TRBV18 and J usage is TRBJ1-1; D might be TRBD1 (6 bases). V was pared by 0 bases and J by 0 bases, with 8 bases between. The CDR3 length is 15 residues. Germline V CDR1 and CDR2: KGHSH, LQKENI. CDR3 sequence (DNA): TGTGCCAGCTCACCACCGACAGGCATGAACACTGAAGCTTTCTTT. It specifies CASSPPTGMNTEAFF.

The chain couples TRBV4-1 to TRBJ2-1; 14 bases agree with TRBD2. After removal of 2 bases from V and 2 bases from J, the junction contained 5 bases not matched to a gene. This CDR3 comprises 18 residues. The germline gives CDR1 MGHRA, CDR2 YSYEKL. The CDR3 coding sequence is TGCGCCAGCAGCCAACGGACTAGCGGGGGGTTACCCTACAATGAGCAGTTCTTC. Translation gives CASSQRTSGGLPYNEQFF.